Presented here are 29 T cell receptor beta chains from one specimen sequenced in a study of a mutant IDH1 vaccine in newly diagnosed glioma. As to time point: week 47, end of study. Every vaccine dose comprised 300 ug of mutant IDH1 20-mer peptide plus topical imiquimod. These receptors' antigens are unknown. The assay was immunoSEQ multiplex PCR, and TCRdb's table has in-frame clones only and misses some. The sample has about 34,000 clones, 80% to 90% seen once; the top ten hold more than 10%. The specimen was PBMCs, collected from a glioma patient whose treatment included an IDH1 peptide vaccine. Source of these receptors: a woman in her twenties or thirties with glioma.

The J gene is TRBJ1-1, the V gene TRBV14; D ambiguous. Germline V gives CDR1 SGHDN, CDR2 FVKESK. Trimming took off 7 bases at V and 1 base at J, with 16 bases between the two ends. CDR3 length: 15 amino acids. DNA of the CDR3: TGTGCCAGCACCAACAAGGCCAGCCCGAACACTGAAGCTTTCTTT. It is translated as CASTNKASPNTEAFF.

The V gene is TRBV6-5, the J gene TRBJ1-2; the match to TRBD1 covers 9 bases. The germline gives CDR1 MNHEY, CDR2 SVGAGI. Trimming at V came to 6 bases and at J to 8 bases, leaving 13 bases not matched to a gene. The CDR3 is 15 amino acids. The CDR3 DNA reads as TGTGCCAGCAGCCTACTCTCCGGACAGGGGAAAGGCTACACCTTC. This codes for CASSLLSGQGKGYTF.

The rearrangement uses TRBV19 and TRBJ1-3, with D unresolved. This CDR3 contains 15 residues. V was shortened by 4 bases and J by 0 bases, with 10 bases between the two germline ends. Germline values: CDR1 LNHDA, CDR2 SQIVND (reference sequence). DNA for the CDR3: TGTGCCAGTAGTAACAGAGTTGGCTCTGGAAACACCATATATTTT. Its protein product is CASSNRVGSGNTIYF.

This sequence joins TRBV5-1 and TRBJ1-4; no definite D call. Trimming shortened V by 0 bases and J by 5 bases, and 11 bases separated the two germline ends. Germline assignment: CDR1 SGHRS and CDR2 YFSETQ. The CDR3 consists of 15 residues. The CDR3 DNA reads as TGCGCCAGCAGCTTGGCCCCGTTCCAAAATGAAAAACTGTTTTTT. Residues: CASSLAPFQNEKLFF.

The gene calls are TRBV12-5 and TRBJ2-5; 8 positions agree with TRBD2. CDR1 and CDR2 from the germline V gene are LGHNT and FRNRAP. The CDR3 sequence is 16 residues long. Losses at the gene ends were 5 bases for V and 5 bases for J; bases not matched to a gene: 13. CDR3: CASGPVGGGPVETQYF. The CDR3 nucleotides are TGTGCTAGTGGTCCCGTCGGCGGGGGGCCAGTCGAGACCCAGTACTTC.

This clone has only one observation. The CDR3 nucleotides are TGTGCCATCGGGCCAGGTGGTGGGTTTGACTATGGCTACACCTTC. It translates to CAIGPGGGFDYGYTF. This rearrangement joins TRBV10-3 to TRBJ1-2; D unresolved. The CDR3 is 15 amino acids. The V end lost 8 bases, the J end lost 3 bases, and 19 bases lay between the germline ends. Germline CDR1 is ENHRY and CDR2 is SYGVKD.

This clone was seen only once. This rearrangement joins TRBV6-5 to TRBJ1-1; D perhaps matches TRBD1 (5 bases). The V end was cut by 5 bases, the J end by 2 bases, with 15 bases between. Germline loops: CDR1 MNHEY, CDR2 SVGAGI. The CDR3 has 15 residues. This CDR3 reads CASSTSDRANTEAFF. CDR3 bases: TGTGCCAGCAGTACCTCCGACAGAGCTAACACTGAAGCTTTCTTT.

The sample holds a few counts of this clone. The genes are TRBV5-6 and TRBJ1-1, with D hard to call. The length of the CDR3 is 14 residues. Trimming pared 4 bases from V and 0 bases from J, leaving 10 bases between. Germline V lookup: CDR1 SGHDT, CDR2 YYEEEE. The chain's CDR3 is CASSRGSVNTEAFF. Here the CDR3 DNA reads TGTGCCAGCAGCCGCGGTTCCGTGAACACTGAAGCTTTCTTT.

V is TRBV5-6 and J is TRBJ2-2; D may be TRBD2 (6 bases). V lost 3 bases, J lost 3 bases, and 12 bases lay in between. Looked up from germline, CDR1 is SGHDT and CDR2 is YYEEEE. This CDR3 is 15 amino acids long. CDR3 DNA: TGTGCCAGCAGCTGGATGGAGGGCTACACCGGGGAGCTGTTTTTT. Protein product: CASSWMEGYTGELFF.

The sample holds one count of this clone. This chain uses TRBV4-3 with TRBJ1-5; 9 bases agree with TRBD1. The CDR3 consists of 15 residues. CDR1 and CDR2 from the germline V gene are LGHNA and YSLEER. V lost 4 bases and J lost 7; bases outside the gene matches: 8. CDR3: CASSPGQGWGQPQHF. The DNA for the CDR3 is TGCGCCAGCAGCCCTGGACAGGGGTGGGGACAGCCCCAGCATTTT.

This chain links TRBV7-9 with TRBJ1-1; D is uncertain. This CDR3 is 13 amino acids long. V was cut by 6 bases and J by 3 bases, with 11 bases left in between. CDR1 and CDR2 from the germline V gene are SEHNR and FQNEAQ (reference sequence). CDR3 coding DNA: TGTGCCAGCAGGGACGGGCGGCACACTGAAGCTTTCTTT. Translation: CASRDGRHTEAFF.

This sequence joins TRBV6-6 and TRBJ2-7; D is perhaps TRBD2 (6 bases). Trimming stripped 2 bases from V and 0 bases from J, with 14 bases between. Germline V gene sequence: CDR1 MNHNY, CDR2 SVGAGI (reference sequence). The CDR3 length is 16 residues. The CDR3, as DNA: TGTGCCAGCAGTTACGAGACCGGGGGTAGCTCCTACGAGCAGTACTTC. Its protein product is CASSYETGGSSYEQYF.

This chain's CDR3 is CASSPLGGPARYTF. CDR3 in DNA: TGTGCCAGCAGTCCTCTCGGGGGGCCGGCCCGCTACACCTTC. V and J are TRBV6-5 and TRBJ1-2; TRBD1 is a possible D gene (6 bases). CDR1 is MNHEY and CDR2 is SVGAGI in the germline V gene. V dropped 5 bases and J dropped 9 bases, with 19 bases sitting between them. This CDR3 spans 14 amino acids.

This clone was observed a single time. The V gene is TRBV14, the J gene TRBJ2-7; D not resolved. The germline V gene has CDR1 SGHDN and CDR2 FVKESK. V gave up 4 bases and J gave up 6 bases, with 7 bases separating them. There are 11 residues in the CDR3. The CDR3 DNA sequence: TGTGCCAGCAGCCCGCCCTGCGAGCAGTACTTC. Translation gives CASSPPCEQYF.

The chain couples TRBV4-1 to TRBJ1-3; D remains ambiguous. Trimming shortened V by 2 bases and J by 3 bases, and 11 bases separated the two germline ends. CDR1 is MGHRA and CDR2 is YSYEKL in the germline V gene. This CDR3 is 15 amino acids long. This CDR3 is CASSQWREDGNTIYF. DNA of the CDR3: TGCGCCAGCAGCCAATGGCGGGAGGATGGAAACACCATATATTTT.

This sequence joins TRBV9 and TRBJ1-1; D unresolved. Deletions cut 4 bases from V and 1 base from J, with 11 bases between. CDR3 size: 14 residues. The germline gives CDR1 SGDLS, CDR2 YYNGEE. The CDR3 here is CASSPDGWNTEAFF. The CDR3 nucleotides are TGTGCCAGCAGCCCCGACGGGTGGAACACTGAAGCTTTCTTT.

This CDR3 reads CASSIWTGRNTIYF. CDR3 nucleotide sequence: TGTGCCAGCAGCATATGGACAGGGAGAAACACCATATATTTT. The chain uses TRBV5-5 and TRBJ1-3, with 8 bases fitting TRBD1. Per the germline V gene, CDR1 is SGHKS and CDR2 is YYEKEE (reference sequence). The CDR3 loop spans 14 amino acids. V dropped 4 bases and J dropped 5; count of bases not matched to a gene: 5.

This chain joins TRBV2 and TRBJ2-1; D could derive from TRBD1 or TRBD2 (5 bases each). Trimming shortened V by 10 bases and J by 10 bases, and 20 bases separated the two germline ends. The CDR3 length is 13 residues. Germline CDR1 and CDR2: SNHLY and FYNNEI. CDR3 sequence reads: CATSIIGAQEQFF. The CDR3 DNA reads TGTGCCACCTCGATTATCGGGGCTCAGGAGCAGTTCTTC.

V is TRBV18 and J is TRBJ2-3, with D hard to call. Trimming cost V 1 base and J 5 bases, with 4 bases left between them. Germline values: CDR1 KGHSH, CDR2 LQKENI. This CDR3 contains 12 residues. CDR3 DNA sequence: TGTGCCAGCTCACCACAAGGAGATACGCAGTATTTT. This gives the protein CASSPQGDTQYF.

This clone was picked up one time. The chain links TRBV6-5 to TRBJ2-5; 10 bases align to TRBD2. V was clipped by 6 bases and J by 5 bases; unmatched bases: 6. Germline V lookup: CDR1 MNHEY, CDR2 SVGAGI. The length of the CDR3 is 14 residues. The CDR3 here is CASRIGLAVETQYF. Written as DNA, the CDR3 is TGTGCCAGCAGGATCGGACTAGCGGTGGAGACCCAGTACTTC.

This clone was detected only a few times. The CDR3 is CASSGTGVNTGELFF. The CDR3 DNA reads as TGTGCCAGCAGTGGGACAGGGGTGAACACCGGGGAGCTGTTTTTT. The chain employs TRBV2 and TRBJ2-2, with TRBD1 matching 9 bases. The CDR3 sequence is 15 residues long. CDR1 SNHLY and CDR2 FYNNEI come from the germline V gene. The junction had 1 base not matched to a gene; V was cut back by 4 bases and J by 1 base.

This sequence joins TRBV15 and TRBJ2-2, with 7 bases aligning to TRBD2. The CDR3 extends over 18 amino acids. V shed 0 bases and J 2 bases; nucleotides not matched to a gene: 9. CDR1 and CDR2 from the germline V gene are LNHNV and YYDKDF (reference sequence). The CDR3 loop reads CATSREGGFFQNTGELFF. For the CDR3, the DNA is TGTGCCACCAGCAGAGAGGGGGGGTTTTTCCAAAACACCGGGGAGCTGTTTTTT.

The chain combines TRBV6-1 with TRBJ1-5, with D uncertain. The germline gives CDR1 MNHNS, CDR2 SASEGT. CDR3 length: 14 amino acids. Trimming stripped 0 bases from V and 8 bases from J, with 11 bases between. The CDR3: CASSEAKVEKPQHF. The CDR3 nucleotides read TGTGCCAGCAGTGAAGCTAAGGTCGAGAAGCCCCAGCATTTT.

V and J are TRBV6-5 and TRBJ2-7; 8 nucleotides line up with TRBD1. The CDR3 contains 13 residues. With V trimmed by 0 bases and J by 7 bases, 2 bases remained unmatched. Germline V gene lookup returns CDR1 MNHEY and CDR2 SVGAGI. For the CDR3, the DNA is TGTGCCAGCAGTTACTCCAGGGGGCTGGAGCAGTACTTC. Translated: CASSYSRGLEQYF.

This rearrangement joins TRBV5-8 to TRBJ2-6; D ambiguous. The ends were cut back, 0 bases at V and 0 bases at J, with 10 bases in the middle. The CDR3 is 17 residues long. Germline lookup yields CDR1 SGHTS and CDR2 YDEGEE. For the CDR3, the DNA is TGTGCCAGCAGCTTGGGGCTACCGAGCTCTGGGGCCAACGTCCTGACTTTC. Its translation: CASSLGLPSSGANVLTF.

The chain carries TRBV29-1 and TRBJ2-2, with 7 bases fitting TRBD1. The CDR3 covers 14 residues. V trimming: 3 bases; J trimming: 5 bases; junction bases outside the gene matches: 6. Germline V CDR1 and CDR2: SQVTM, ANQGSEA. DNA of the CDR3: TGCAGCGTTGAGGCAGGGGGAGTTACCGGGGAGCTGTTTTTT. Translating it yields CSVEAGGVTGELFF.

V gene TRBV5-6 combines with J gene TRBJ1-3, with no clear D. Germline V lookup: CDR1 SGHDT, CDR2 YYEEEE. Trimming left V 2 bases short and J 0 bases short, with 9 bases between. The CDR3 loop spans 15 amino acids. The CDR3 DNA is TGTGCCAGCAGCTTCCTAATCGGCTCTGGAAACACCATATATTTT. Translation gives CASSFLIGSGNTIYF.

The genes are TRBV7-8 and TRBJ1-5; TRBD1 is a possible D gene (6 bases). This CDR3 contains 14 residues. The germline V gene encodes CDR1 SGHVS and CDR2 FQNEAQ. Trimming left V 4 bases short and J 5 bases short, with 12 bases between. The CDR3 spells CASSSGQGYQPQHF. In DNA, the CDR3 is TGTGCCAGCAGCTCCGGGCAGGGGTATCAGCCCCAGCATTTT.

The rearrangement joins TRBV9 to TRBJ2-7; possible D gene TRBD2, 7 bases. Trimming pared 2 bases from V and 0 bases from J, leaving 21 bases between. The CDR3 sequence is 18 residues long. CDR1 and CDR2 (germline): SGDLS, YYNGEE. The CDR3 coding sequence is TGTGCCAGCAGCGTGGGGACAATGGCTAGCGGTAGCTCCTACGAGCAGTACTTC. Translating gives CASSVGTMASGSSYEQYF.